This TCR beta chain emerged from a study of tumor and adjacent non-tumor tissue in lung cancer. As concerns this clonotype: One end of the junction fails to match germline, which may point to a read error.

TCRbeta libraries were built with three rounds of nested PCR, modified from ARM-PCR. TCRdb processed the multiplex PCR reads anew with MiXCR; each CDR3 protein has one entry. The sample consists of about 110,000 distinct CDR3 sequences, more than 60% of them appearing once. This sample's RNA came from whole unsorted tissue. CDR3 length: 14 amino acids. The germline V gene has CDR1 LGHNA and CDR2 YSLEER. The specimen sequenced was lung tumor tissue. The chain uses TRBV4-3 and TRBJ2-1, with D possibly TRBD2 on 5 matching bases. This TCR was sampled from a woman aged 55-69 years with non-small cell lung cancer. The chain's CDR3 is CASSVTSGGYEHFF. The CDR3 bases are TGCGCCAGCAGCGTAACAAGCGGAGGTTATGAGCATTTCTTC.